These T cell receptor beta chains were read from a single sample in a study of blood T cell repertoires in COVID-19. Profiled with immunoSEQ multiplex PCR; TCRdb holds only in-frame clones, not every one. The sample holds 180,000 or so clones; approximately 83% are singletons and the top ten take about 10%. The sequencing input was peripheral blood. Receptors were obtained from a human donor with active or convalescent COVID-19. The donor label of this sample is uncertain. Each CDR3 is given with its conserved first and last residue. The D gene is left open where the match is weak. Only some rows state a clone size, as once, few, many or a class for expanded clones.

D,J,V,size,DNA,CDR3
TRBD2,TRBJ2-1,TRBV4-1,-,TGCGCCAGCAGCTTCGGGACTAGCCCCTACAATGAGCAGTTCTTC,CASSFGTSPYNEQFF
-,TRBJ2-2,TRBV5-1,-,TGCGCCAGCAGCCTGACAGGACCGAACACCGGGGAGCTGTTTTTT,CASSLTGPNTGELFF
TRBD1,TRBJ2-7,TRBV7-2,-,TGTGCCAGCAGCCCAAGGACAGGGGTCGAGCAGTACTTC,CASSPRTGVEQYF
TRBD1,TRBJ1-2,TRBV29-1,-,TGCAGCGCCGAGGACAGGGGGTATGGCTACACCTTC,CSAEDRGYGYTF
TRBD2,TRBJ2-1,TRBV5-6,few,TGTGCCAGCAGCTTGAGGGGACTAGCGGGAGGTCAAGAGCAGTTCTTC,CASSLRGLAGGQEQFF
TRBD2,TRBJ2-5,TRBV9,-,TGTGCCAGCAGCATACCCTATGACGGGGGGGCGGAAGAGACCCAGTACTTC,CASSIPYDGGAEETQYF
-,TRBJ2-3,TRBV11-2,once,TGTGCCAGCAGCTTAGCGGAAATGAGGGCGCAGTATTTT,CASSLAEMRAQYF
-,TRBJ2-7,TRBV18,-,TGTGCCAGCTCACCGGACAATCCCTACGAGCAGTACTTC,CASSPDNPYEQYF
-,TRBJ1-6,TRBV4-3,-,TGCGCCAGCAGCCAACAGGGTTTACATTCACCCCTCCACTTT,CASSQQGLHSPLHF
TRBD2,TRBJ2-1,TRBV5-4,-,TGTGCCAGCAGCTTCGGACTAGCGGGCTCCAATGAGCAGTTCTTC,CASSFGLAGSNEQFF
TRBD1,TRBJ1-1,TRBV10-3,-,TGTGCCGTCCGAACTGACAGGGGGAAGAACACTGAAGCTTTCTTT,CAVRTDRGKNTEAFF
TRBD1,TRBJ1-5,TRBV7-8,-,TGTGCCAGCAGCCGAGGTTGGGGACAGGGGAGCAATCAGCCCCAGCATTTT,CASSRGWGQGSNQPQHF
-,TRBJ2-5,TRBV6-5,-,TGTGCCAGCTCAAGGGGGGGGTCACGGGAGACCCAGTACTTC,CASSRGGSRETQYF
-,TRBJ2-1,TRBV9,-,TGTGCCACCTCGGGGGGCAGCTACAATGAGCAGTTCTTC,CATSGGSYNEQFF
-,TRBJ2-7,TRBV6-5,-,TGTGCCAGCAGTTACCGAGGGGAGGTAACTCACGAGCAGTACTTC,CASSYRGEVTHEQYF
TRBD1,TRBJ1-1,TRBV27,-,TGTGCCAGCAGTCCCGGGACAGGGGCTTTGGGCACTGAAGCTTTCTTT,CASSPGTGALGTEAFF
-,TRBJ1-2,TRBV4-1,once,TGCGCCAGCAGCCAACGACACCTCGAGGGCTATGGCTACACCTTC,CASSQRHLEGYGYTF
TRBD2,TRBJ2-7,TRBV28,-,TGTGCCAGCATATCCTTCGGGACTAGCGGGAGAGGTTACGAGCAGTACTTC,CASISFGTSGRGYEQYF
-,TRBJ2-6,TRBV5-1,-,TGCGCCAGCGAGGAGGGGGCTACTGGGGCCAACGTCCTGACTTTC,CASEEGATGANVLTF
TRBD2,TRBJ2-3,TRBV7-2,-,TGTGCCAGCAGCTTAGTTGGGACTAGCGTAACAGATACGCAGTATTTT,CASSLVGTSVTDTQYF
TRBD1,TRBJ2-1,TRBV5-5,-,TGTGCCAGCAACGGACAGGGTTCGTACAATGAGCAGTTCTTC,CASNGQGSYNEQFF
-,TRBJ1-1,TRBV7-9,-,TGTGCCAGCCGATTTGGGAGCGCCACTGAAGCTTTCTTT,CASRFGSATEAFF
TRBD2,TRBJ2-5,TRBV4-1,-,TGCGCCAGCAGCCCGGAGAGCGGGAGTCGGGAGACCCAGTACTTC,CASSPESGSRETQYF
TRBD1,TRBJ2-7,TRBV9,-,TGTGCCAGCAGAAATGACAGGGGGTTAACCTACGAGCAGTACTTC,CASRNDRGLTYEQYF
TRBD2,TRBJ2-5,TRBV24-1,-,TGTGCCACCAGTGATGGCGGGACTACGTGGCAAGAGACCCAGTACTTC,CATSDGGTTWQETQYF
TRBD1,TRBJ1-4,TRBV2,-,TGTGCCAGCAGTCGACAGGGGTCCGGGGAAAAACTGTTTTTT,CASSRQGSGEKLFF
-,TRBJ2-2,TRBV4-3,-,TGCGCCAGCAGCCAAATTATGAACACCGGGGAGCTGTTTTTT,CASSQIMNTGELFF
-,TRBJ1-1,TRBV19,-,TGTGCCAGTAGTAATGGGGGCAGTGGTGGGAATGAAGCTTTCTTT,CASSNGGSGGNEAFF
TRBD2,TRBJ2-5,TRBV6-6,-,TGTGCCAGCAGTCCGAAAGGACTAGCGGGACTCGCAGGCCCCCAAGAGACCCAGTACTTC,CASSPKGLAGLAGPQETQYF
-,TRBJ2-7,TRBV5-1,-,TGCGCCAGCAGCCCCAGAGGAACCTACGAGCAGTACTTC,CASSPRGTYEQYF
-,TRBJ1-2,TRBV6-5,-,TGTGCCAGCAGGCCCCTCGGAGTCAACTATGGCTACACCTTC,CASRPLGVNYGYTF
TRBD1,TRBJ1-6,TRBV3-1/TRBV3-2,few,TGTGCCAGCGGAGGACAGGGGGGTGGTTCACCCCTCCACTTT,CASGGQGGGSPLHF
TRBD2,TRBJ2-1,TRBV30,few,TGTGCCTGGAGTGTAGCTAGCGGGGGGGCCGTTGAGCAGTTCTTC,CAWSVASGGAVEQFF
TRBD1,TRBJ1-1,TRBV29-1,-,TGCAGCGTTGAGGGACAGCTGATTACTGAAGCTTTCTTT,CSVEGQLITEAFF
TRBD2,TRBJ2-4,TRBV27,-,TGTGCCAGCAGTTTAGGGTTTCTAGCGGGAGGAAACATTCAGTACTTC,CASSLGFLAGGNIQYF
-,TRBJ2-4,TRBV19,-,TGTGCCAGTAGTATAGGGGGCAGCTTAGCCAAAAACATTCAGTACTTC,CASSIGGSLAKNIQYF
TRBD1,TRBJ1-1,TRBV18,-,TGTGCCAGCTCACCGGGGACAGGGTTGAACACTGAAGCTTTCTTT,CASSPGTGLNTEAFF
TRBD2,TRBJ2-5,TRBV5-4,-,TGTGCCAGCAGCGCGGGACTAGCGGGAGGGCCAGTTGAGACCCAGTACTTC,CASSAGLAGGPVETQYF